This T cell receptor beta chain was found in a study of T-cell memory formation after mild COVID-19. TCRdb independently ran MiXCR on the 5' RACE reads; one entry per CDR3 protein. The repertoire holds hundreds of thousands of distinct CDR3 sequences, with about a sixth as singletons. This clonotype was observed a few times. Deletions cut 0 bases from V and 1 base from J, with 22 bases between. Germline loops: CDR1 MNHNS, CDR2 SASEGT. This CDR3 is built from 20 residues. This TCR derives from a man aged 18 to 30 who had mild COVID-19 (a few samples of this study predate the infection). Cell type and time point are not known. This chain joins TRBV6-1 and TRBJ2-1; tentatively, D is TRBD2 (5 bases). Sequencing was carried out using PBMCs or a T cell subset sorted from them (not recorded which). CDR3 loop: CASSEAFGSSALISYNEQFF. The CDR3 DNA reads as TGTGCCAGCAGTGAAGCGTTTGGGAGCTCCGCCTTAATTTCCTACAATGAGCAGTTCTTC.